The 17 T cell receptor beta chains below were found in one sample sequenced in a study of T cell responses to AZD1222 COVID-19 vaccine. Here immunoSEQ multiplex PCR was the method, and the copy in TCRdb shows in-frame clones only, minus some. Of approximately 100,000 clones detected, less than 95% appear once; the ten largest clones hold 4.5% to 5.5%. Sequenced material: peripheral blood, taken on day 0 of AZD1222 vaccination. The receptor set was obtained from an adult in good health.

V usage is TRBV7-9 and J usage is TRBJ2-2; D remains ambiguous. CDR1 is SEHNR and CDR2 is FQNEAQ in the germline V gene (reference sequence). This CDR3 contains 12 residues. V lost 1 base and J lost 6, with 3 bases in between. CDR3 coding DNA: TGTGCCAGCAGCTTAGTCTCCGGGGAGCTGTTTTTT. Translating gives CASSLVSGELFF.

V usage is TRBV27 and J usage is TRBJ2-5, with 7 bases aligning to TRBD1. Trimming cost V 5 bases and J 1 base; bases outside gene matches: 7. Germline CDR1 reads MNHEY; CDR2 reads SMNVEV (reference sequence). The CDR3 length is 15 residues. CDR3 residues: CASSPTGLLQETQYF. CDR3 DNA sequence: TGTGCCAGCAGTCCGACAGGGCTCCTCCAAGAGACCCAGTACTTC.

This clone was detected once. V gene TRBV18 combines with J gene TRBJ2-6; D remains ambiguous. Germline assignment: CDR1 KGHSH and CDR2 LQKENI. V lost 0 bases to trimming and J lost 2 bases, with 5 bases between them. This CDR3 is 15 amino acids long. The CDR3 loop reads CASSPPQTGANVLTF. The CDR3 DNA sequence: TGTGCCAGCTCACCACCGCAGACTGGGGCCAACGTCCTGACTTTC.

This chain connects TRBV15 to TRBJ2-1; no firm D call. The V end was cut by 3 bases, the J end by 4 bases, with 1 base between. The CDR3 runs to 11 residues. Germline V lookup: CDR1 LNHNV, CDR2 YYDKDF (reference sequence). CDR3 region: CATSRYNEQFF. CDR3 bases: TGTGCCACCAGCAGGTACAATGAGCAGTTCTTC.

This chain joins TRBV6-5 and TRBJ1-5, with unresolved D. The CDR3 totals 14 residues. Trimming took 8 bases from V and 3 from J, leaving 14 bases between them. The germline CDR1 and CDR2 sequences are MNHEY and SVGAGI. Written as DNA, the CDR3 is TGTGCCAGCGACGACTCGGGGTACAATCAGCCCCAGCATTTT. Translated: CASDDSGYNQPQHF.

The chain carries TRBV29-1 and TRBJ2-1, with 9 bases lining up with TRBD1. The CDR3 is 14 residues long. Unmatched junction bases numbered 9, after V lost 3 bases and J lost 9 bases. Germline V gene sequence: CDR1 SQVTM, CDR2 ANQGSEA. CDR3 bases: TGCAGCGTTGAGAACCCGGGACAGGGCGGTGAGCAGTTCTTC. Translation gives CSVENPGQGGEQFF.

This clone appeared a few times. This chain connects TRBV28 to TRBJ2-3, with 10 bases aligning to TRBD1. The length of the CDR3 is 18 residues. V shed 5 bases, J shed 0 bases, and the junction held 11 bases outside the gene matches. The V gene's germline CDR1 is MDHEN and CDR2 SYDVKM. DNA for the CDR3: TGTGCCAGCAGTGACCCCGTTAGACAGGGGGCTAGCACAGATACGCAGTATTTT. Translating gives CASSDPVRQGASTDTQYF.

This sequence joins TRBV30 and TRBJ2-2; D may be TRBD2 (7 bases). In germline, CDR1 is GTSNPN, CDR2 SVGIG (reference sequence). The V gene lost 5 bases and the J gene lost 1 base, with 20 bases spanning the gap. The CDR3 consists of 17 residues. The CDR3 loop is CAWGLGGGGRNTGELFF. The CDR3 nucleotides read TGTGCCTGGGGTCTAGGAGGGGGGGGGAGGAACACCGGGGAGCTGTTTTTT.

J is TRBJ1-5 and V is TRBV2; no clear D. V was pared by 6 bases and J by 0 bases, with 6 bases between. Per the germline V gene, CDR1 is SNHLY and CDR2 is FYNNEI. The CDR3 length is 13 residues. The CDR3, as DNA: TGTGCCAGCAGCGATAGTAGCAATCAGCCCCAGCATTTT. As protein: CASSDSSNQPQHF.

The chain uses TRBV7-8 and TRBJ1-4; TRBD1 might be the D (6 bases). Trimming stripped 5 bases from V and 5 bases from J, with 12 bases between. CDR1 and CDR2 from the germline V gene are SGHVS and FQNEAQ. The CDR3 sequence is 14 residues long. CDR3 protein: CASSPDRLNEKLFF. CDR3 nucleotide sequence: TGTGCCAGCAGCCCGGACAGACTCAATGAAAAACTGTTTTTT.

Only one count was recorded for this clone. The V call is TRBV14, the J call TRBJ2-4; D may match TRBD1 or TRBD2 (5 bases each). Trimming stripped 3 bases from V and 5 bases from J, with 11 bases between. The V gene's germline CDR1 is SGHDN and CDR2 FVKESK. The CDR3 has 14 residues. In nucleotides, the CDR3 is TGTGCCAGCAGCCATGGGGGTCTTGAAAACATTCAGTACTTC. Amino acid sequence: CASSHGGLENIQYF.

This chain joins TRBV28 and TRBJ1-4; D uncertain. V dropped 8 bases and J dropped 0 bases, with 16 bases sitting between them. This CDR3 is built from 16 residues. CDR1 is MDHEN and CDR2 is SYDVKM in the germline V gene. Written as DNA, the CDR3 is TGTGCCAGCGCATTCGGGTCACCCTCAACTAATGAAAAACTGTTTTTT. It translates to CASAFGSPSTNEKLFF.

This clone was recorded only once. The chain combines TRBV7-2 with TRBJ1-4; the D is unclear. The CDR3 runs 15 residues. Germline V gives CDR1 SGHTA, CDR2 FQGNSA. V lost 5 bases to trimming and J lost 5 bases, with 15 bases between them. The CDR3 DNA reads TGTGCCAGCAGCCCAGGTGGTCTCGGAAATGAAAAACTGTTTTTT. This codes for CASSPGGLGNEKLFF.

The chain is built from TRBV7-2 and TRBJ1-2, with a possible D match to TRBD1 (6 bases). Germline CDR1 SGHTA, CDR2 FQGNSA. The CDR3 covers 14 residues. The V end lost 5 bases, the J end lost 4 bases, and 14 bases lay between the germline ends. CDR3 residues: CASSPIGGPYGYTF. DNA for the CDR3: TGTGCCAGCAGCCCGATCGGGGGGCCCTATGGCTACACCTTC.

The rearrangement links TRBV24-1 to TRBJ2-6; possible D gene TRBD1, 5 bases. Germline-derived CDR1 and CDR2 are KGHDR and SFDVKD. The CDR3 has 15 amino acids. V was pared by 4 bases and J by 1 base, with 7 bases between. CDR3 nucleotide sequence: TGTGCCACCAGTGACCGACAGTCTGGGGCCAACGTCCTGACTTTC. Residues: CATSDRQSGANVLTF.

The chain employs TRBV27 and TRBJ1-6; 7 bases map to TRBD1. The trim removed 5 bases at V and 5 bases at J, leaving 3 bases unmatched. CDR1 is MNHEY, CDR2 SMNVEV, per germline (reference sequence). The CDR3 runs 14 residues. CDR3: CASSPGQNNSPLHF. CDR3 sequence (DNA): TGTGCCAGCAGTCCGGGACAGAATAATTCACCCCTCCACTTT.

The DNA for the CDR3 is TGTGCCAGCAGCCAGGATGGGGGACTAGTCACAGATACGCAGTATTTT. Protein: CASSQDGGLVTDTQYF. The chain links TRBV4-2 to TRBJ2-3; 8 bases align to TRBD2. CDR1 is LGHNA, CDR2 YNFKEQ, per germline. V trimming: 3 bases; J trimming: 2 bases; junction bases outside the gene matches: 7. This CDR3 region has 16 residues.